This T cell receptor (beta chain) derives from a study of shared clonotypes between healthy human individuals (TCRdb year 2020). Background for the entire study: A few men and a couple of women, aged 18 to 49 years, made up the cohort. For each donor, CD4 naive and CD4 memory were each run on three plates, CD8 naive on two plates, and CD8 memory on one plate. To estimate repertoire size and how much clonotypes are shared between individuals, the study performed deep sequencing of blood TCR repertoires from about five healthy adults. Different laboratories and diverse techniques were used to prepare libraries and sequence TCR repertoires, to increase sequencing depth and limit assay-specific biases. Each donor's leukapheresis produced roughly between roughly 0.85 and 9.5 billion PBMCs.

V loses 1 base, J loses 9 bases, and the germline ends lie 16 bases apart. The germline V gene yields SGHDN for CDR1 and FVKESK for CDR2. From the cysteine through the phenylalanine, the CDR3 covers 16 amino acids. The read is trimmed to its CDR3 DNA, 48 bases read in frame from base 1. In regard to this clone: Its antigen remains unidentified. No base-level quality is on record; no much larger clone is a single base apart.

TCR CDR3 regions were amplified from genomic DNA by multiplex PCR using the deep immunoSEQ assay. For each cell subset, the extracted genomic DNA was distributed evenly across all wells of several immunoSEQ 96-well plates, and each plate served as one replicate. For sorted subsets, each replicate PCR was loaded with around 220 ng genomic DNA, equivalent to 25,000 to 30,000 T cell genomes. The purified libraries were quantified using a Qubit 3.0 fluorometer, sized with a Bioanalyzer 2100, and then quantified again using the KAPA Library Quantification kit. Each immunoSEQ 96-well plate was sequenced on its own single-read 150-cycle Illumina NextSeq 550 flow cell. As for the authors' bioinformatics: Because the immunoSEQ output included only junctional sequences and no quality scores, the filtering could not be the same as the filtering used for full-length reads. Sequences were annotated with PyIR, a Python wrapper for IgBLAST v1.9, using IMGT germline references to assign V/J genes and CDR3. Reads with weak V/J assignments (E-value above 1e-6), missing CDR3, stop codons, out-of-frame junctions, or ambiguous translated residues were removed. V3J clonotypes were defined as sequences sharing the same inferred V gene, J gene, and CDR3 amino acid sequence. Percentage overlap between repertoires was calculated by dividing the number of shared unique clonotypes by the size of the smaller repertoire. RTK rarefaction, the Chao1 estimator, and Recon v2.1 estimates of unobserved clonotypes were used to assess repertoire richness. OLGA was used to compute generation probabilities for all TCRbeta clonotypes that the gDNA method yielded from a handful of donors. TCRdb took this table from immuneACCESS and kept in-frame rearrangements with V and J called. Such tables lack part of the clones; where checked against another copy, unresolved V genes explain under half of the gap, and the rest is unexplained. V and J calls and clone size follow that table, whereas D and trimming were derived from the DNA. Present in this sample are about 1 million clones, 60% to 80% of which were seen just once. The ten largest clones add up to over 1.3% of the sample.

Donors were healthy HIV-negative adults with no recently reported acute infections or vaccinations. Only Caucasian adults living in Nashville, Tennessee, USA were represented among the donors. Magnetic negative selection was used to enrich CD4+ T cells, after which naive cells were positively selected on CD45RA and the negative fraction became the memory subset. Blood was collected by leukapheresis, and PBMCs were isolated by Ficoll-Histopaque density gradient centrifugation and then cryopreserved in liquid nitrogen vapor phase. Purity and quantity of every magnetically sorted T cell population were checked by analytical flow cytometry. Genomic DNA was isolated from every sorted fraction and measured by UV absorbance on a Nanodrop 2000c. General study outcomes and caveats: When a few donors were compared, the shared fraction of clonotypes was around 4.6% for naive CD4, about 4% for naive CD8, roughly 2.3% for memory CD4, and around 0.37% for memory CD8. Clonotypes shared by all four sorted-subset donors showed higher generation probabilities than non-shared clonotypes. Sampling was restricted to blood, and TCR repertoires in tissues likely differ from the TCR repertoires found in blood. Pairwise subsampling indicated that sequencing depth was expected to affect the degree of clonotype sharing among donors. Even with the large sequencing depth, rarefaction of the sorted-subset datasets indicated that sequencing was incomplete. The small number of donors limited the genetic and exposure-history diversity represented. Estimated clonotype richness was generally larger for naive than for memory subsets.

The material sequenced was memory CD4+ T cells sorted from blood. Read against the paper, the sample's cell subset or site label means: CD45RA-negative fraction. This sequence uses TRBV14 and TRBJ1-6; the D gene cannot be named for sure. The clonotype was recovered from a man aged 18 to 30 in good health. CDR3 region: CASSQGLVGLGSPLHF. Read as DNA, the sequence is TGTGCCAGCAGCCAAGGGTTGGTGGGTTTGGGTTCACCCCTCCACTTT.